This T cell receptor beta chain came from a study of blood T cell repertoires in COVID-19 (dated by TCRdb to 2018 to 2020). Regarding the research as a whole: Samples from collaborators originated in the United States, Italy and Spain and spanned both the acute and convalescent phases of COVID-19. The dataset comprised deeply sampled blood TCRbeta repertoires from subjects exposed to, actively infected with, or recovered from COVID-19. Samples were obtained from the ongoing ImmuneRACE study (first 160 participants) and from 1,200 or so subjects provided by 6 global collaborators. The repertoires were made available in a free public database intended to serve as a resource for research on the immune response to SARS-CoV-2. The prospective study material was composed of cDNA or gDNA derived from T cells, B-cell-depleted T cells, or PBMCs. Where available, HLA class I and class II types were obtained from metadata supplied by the sample provider rather than from assay-based typing. A de-identified subject ID, COVID-19 status, age in years and sex were almost always included in the sample metadata. Beyond this particular receptor, the publication reports: Clinical and demographic metadata were provided uncurated, with the amount varying by source and participant.

This clone was observed once. Its antigen specificity is not known. Base-call qualities are not available, and no considerably larger clone is one nucleotide away. The immunoSEQ Assay, a bias-controlled multiplex PCR, was used to amplify TCRbeta CDR3 regions from genomic DNA. Regarding the original processing steps: Nucleated cell counts per sample were estimated from amplification of reference gene primers within the assay. To quantify the absolute abundance of each unique TCRbeta CDR3 rearrangement, sequence reads were collapsed and filtered. For each sample, productive Simpson clonality was calculated by taking the square root of Simpson's diversity index across productive rearrangements. As stored in TCRdb, this immuneACCESS dataset retains in-frame rearrangements with V and J assigned. A fraction of the clones does not appear; measured against another copy, unresolved V genes explain less than half of the discrepancy, and the remainder lacks a known reason. D and trimming come from the DNA, and the V and J calls and clone size come from that table. This sample is represented by fewer than 200,000 clones; under 85% of them were singletons. 0.95% to 1.5% of the sample belongs to the ten largest clones.

V is clipped by 2 bases and J by 14 bases, and the sequence between their germline boundaries is 11 bases long. CDR1 is given as LGHDT and CDR2 as YNNKEL, both from the germline V gene (reference sequence). From cysteine to phenylalanine, the CDR3 is 11 amino acids long. This entry keeps only the CDR3 DNA: 33 bases, framed from base 1. Another Seattle source contributed samples from volunteer blood donors who had recovered from COVID-19. The collaborating institutions used their own protocols to collect whole blood in K2EDTA tubes. For TCRbeta analysis, collaborators shipped samples in one of three forms: frozen whole blood, isolated PBMCs, or DNA extracted from either of those sample types.

The sequence derives from a man in his fifties or sixties who had recovered from COVID-19. The sequencing sample was made of peripheral blood. The receptor chain draws on TRBV3-1 (or the pseudogene TRBV3-2) and TRBJ2-3; the D gene remains uncertain. The DNA is TGTGCCAGCAGCCAACTCAGTCCGCTGTATTTT. The encoded protein is CASSQLSPLYF.